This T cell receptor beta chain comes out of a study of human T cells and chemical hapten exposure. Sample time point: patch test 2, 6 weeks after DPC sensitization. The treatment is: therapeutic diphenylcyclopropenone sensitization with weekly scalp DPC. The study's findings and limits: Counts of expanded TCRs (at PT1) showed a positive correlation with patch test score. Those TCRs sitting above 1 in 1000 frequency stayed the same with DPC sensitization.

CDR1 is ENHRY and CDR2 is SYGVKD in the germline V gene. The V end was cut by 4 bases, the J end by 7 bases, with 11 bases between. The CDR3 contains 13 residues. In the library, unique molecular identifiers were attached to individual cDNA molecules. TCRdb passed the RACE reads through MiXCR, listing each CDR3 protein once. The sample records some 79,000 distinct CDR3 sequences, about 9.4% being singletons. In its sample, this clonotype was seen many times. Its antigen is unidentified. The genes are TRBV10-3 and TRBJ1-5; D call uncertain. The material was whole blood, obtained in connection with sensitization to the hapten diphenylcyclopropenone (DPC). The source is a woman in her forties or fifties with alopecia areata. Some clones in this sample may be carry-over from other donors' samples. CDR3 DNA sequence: TGTGCCATCAGTGGAATAGGTAGCCAGCCCCAGCATTTT. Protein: CAISGIGSQPQHF.